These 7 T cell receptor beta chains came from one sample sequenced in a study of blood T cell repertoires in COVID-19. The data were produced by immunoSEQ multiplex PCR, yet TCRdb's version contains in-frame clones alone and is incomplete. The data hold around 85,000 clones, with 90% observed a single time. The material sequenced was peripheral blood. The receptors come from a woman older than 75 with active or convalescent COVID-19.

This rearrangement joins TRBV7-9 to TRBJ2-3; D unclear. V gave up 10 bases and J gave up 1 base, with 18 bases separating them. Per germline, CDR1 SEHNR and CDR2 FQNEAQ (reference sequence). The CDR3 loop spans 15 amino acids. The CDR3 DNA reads TGTGCCAACGCTAAGGTCGGGTCCCGCACAGATACGCAGTATTTT. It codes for CANAKVGSRTDTQYF.

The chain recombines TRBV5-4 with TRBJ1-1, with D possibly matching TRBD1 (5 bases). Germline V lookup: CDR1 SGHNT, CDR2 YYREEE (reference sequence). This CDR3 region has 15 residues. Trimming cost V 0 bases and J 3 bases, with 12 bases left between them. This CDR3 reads CASSLVQGGDTEAFF. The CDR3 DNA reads TGTGCCAGCAGCTTGGTTCAGGGAGGGGACACTGAAGCTTTCTTT.

CDR3 protein: CSVADTGVNQPQHF. Here the CDR3 DNA reads TGCAGCGTGGCCGACACAGGGGTCAATCAGCCCCAGCATTTT. This rearrangement joins TRBV29-1 to TRBJ1-5; the match to TRBD1 covers 7 bases. The J segment lost 3 bases and the V segment lost 6 bases, leaving 8 bases of the junction unmatched. The V gene's germline CDR1 is SQVTM and CDR2 ANQGSEA. The CDR3 length is 14 residues.

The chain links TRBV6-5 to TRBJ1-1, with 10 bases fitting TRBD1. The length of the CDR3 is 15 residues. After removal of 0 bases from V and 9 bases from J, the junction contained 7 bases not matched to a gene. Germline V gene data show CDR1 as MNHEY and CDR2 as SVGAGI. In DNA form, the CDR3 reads TGTGCCAGCAGTTACTCGGGGGGGACAGGGGAAAAAGCTTTCTTT. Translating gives CASSYSGGTGEKAFF.

The CDR3 protein is CATQVLLTGELFF. For the CDR3, the DNA is TGTGCCACCCAGGTCTTGCTCACCGGGGAGCTGTTTTTT. The rearrangement uses TRBV6-5 and TRBJ2-2; D is uncertain. This CDR3 has 13 residues. The V end lost 10 bases, the J end lost 4 bases, and 13 bases lay between the germline ends. The germline V gene encodes CDR1 MNHEY and CDR2 SVGAGI.

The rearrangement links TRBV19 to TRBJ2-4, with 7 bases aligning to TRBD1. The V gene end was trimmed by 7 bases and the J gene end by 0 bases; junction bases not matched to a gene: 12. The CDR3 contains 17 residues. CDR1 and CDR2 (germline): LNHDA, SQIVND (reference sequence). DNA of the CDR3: TGTGCCAGTACCAGTCAGGGGGTCGACTCAGCCAAAAACATTCAGTACTTC. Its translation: CASTSQGVDSAKNIQYF.

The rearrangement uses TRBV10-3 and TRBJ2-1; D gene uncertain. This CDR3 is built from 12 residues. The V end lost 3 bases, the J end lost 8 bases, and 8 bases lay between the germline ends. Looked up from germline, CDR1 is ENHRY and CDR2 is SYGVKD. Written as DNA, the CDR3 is TGTGCCATCAGTGATCGTGCGGATGAGCAGTTCTTC. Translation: CAISDRADEQFF.